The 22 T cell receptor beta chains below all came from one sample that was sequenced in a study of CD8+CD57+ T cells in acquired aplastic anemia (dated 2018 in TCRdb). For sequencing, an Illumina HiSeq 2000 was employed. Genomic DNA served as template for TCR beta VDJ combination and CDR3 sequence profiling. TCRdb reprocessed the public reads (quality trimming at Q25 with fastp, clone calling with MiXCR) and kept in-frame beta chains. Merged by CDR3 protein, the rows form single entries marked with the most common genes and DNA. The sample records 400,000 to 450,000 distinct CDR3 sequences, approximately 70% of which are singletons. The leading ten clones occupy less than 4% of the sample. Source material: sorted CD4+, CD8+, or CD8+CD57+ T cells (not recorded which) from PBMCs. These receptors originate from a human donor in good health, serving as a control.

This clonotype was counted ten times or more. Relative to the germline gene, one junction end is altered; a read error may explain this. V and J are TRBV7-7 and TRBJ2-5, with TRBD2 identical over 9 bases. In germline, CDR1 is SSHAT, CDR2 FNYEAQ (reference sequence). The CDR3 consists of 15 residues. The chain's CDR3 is CASSQTRGGGETQYF. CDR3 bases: TGTGCTAGCAGCCAAACCCGCGGGGGGGGAGAGACCCAGTACTTC. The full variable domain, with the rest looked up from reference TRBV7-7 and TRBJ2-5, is GAGVSQSPRYKVTKRGQDVTLRCDPISSHATLYWYQQALGQGPEFLTYFNYEAQPDKSGLPSDRFSAERPEGSISTLTIQRTEQRDSAMYRCASSQTRGGGETQYFGPGTRLLVL.

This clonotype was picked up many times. This CDR3 reads CASSIDLQETQYF. DNA for the CDR3: TGTGCCAGTAGTATAGATCTGCAAGAGACCCAGTACTTC. This chain uses TRBV19 with TRBJ2-5, with D hard to call. Deletions cut 0 bases from V and 2 bases from J, with 4 bases between. This CDR3 comprises 13 residues. Germline V gives CDR1 LNHDA, CDR2 SQIVND (reference sequence).

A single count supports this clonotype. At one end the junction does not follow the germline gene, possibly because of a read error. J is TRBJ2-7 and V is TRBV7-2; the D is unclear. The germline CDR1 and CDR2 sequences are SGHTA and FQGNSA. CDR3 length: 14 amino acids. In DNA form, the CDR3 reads TGTGCCAGCAGCTCACCCCCTGGCGGTTGGTACTACGAGTTC. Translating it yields CASSSPPGGWYYEF.

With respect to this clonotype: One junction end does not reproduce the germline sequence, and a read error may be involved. CDR3 loop: CASSLVPNEKLFF. CDR3 coding DNA: TGTGCCAGCAGCTTAGTTCCCAATGAGAAACTGTTTTTT. This chain links TRBV9 with TRBJ1-4; D is unresolved. This CDR3 spans 13 amino acids. Per the germline V gene, CDR1 is SGDLS and CDR2 is YYNGEE. The whole variable domain, filled in from reference TRBV9 and TRBJ1-4, reads DSGVTQTPKHLITATGQRVTLRCSPRSGDLSVYWYQQSLDQGLQFLIQYYNGEERAKGNILERFSAQQFPDLHSELNLSSLELGDSALYFCASSLVPNEKLFFGSGTQLSVL.

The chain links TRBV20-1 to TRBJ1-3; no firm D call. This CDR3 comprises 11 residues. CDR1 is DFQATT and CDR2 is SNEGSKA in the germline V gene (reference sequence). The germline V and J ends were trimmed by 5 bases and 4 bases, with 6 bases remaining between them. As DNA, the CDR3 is TGCAGTGCTCGACAAGGAAACACCATATATTTT. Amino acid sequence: CSARQGNTIYF.

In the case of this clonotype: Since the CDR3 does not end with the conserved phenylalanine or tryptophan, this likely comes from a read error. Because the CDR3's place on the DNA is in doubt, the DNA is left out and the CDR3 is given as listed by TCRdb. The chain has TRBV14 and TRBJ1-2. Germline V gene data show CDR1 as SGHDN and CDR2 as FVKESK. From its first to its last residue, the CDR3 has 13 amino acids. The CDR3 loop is CASSQYNSPLHFV.

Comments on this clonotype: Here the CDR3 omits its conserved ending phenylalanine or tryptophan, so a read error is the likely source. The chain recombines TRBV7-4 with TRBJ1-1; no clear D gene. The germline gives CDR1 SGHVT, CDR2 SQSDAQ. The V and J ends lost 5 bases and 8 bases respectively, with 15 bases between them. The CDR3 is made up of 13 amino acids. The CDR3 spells CASSVGRDGEAFL. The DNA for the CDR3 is TGTGCCAGCAGCGTCGGACGGGATGGGGAAGCTTTCCTT.

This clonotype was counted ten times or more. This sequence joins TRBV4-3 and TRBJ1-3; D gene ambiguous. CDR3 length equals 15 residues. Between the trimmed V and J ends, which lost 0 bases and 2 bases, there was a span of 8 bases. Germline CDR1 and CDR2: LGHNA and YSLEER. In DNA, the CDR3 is TGCGCCAGCAGCCAAGATCAGGTTCCTGGAAACACCATATATTTT. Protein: CASSQDQVPGNTIYF.

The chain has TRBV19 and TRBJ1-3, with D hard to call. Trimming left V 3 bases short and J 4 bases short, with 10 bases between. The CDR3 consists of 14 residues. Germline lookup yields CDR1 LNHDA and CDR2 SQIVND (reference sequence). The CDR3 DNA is TGTGCCAGTAGTATGAGGGAGGCCGGAAACACCATATATTTT. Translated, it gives CASSMREAGNTIYF. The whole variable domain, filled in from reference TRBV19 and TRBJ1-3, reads DGGITQSPKYLFRKEGQNVTLSCEQNLNHDAMYWYRQDPGQGLRLIYYSQIVNDFQKGDIAEGYSVSREKKESFPLTVTSAQKNPTAFYLCASSMREAGNTIYFGEGSWLTVV.

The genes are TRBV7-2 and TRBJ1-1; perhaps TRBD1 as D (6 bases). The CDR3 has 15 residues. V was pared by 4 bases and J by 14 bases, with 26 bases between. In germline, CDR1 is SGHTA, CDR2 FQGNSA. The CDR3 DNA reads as TGTGCCAGCAGCTCGAGGGGGAGCGAGAACAGCCCCAGCTTCTTT. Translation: CASSSRGSENSPSFF. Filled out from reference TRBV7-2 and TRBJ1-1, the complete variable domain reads GAGVSQSPSNKVTEKGKDVELRCDPISGHTALYWYRQSLGQGLEFLIYFQGNSAPDKSGLPSDRFSAERTGGSVSTLTIQRTQQEDSAVYLCASSSRGSENSPSFFGQGTRLTVV.

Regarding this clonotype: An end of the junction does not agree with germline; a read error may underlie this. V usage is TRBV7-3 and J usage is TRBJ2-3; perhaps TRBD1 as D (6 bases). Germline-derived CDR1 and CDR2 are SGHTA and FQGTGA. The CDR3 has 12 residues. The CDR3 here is CASSPGQRPQSF. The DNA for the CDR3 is TGTGCCAGCAGCCCCGGACAGCGGCCGCAGTCTTTT.

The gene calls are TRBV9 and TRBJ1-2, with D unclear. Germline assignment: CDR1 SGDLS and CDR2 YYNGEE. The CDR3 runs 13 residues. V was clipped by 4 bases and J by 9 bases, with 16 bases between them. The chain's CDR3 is CASSRTSRWSYTF. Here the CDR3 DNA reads TGTGCCAGCAGCCGGACCAGCCGTTGGAGCTACACCTTC.

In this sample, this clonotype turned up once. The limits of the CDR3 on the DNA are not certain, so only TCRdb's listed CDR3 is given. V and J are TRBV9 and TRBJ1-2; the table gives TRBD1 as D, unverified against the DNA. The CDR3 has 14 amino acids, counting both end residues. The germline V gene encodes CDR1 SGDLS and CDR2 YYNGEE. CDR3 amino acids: CASSRTGAEQYFAF.

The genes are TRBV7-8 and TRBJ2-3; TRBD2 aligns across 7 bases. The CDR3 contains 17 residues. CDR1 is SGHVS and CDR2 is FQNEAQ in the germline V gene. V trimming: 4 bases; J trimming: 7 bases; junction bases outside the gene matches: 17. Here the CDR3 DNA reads TGTGCCAGCAGCTACAGCGGGAAGTCTGTGGCTACACATACGCAGTATTTT. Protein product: CASSYSGKSVATHTQYF.

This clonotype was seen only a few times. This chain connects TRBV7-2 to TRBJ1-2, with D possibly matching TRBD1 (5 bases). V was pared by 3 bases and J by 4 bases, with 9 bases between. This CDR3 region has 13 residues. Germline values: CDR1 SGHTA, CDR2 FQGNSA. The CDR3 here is CASSFRQSYGYTF. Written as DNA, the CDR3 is TGTGCCAGCAGCTTCAGACAGTCCTATGGCTACACCTTC.

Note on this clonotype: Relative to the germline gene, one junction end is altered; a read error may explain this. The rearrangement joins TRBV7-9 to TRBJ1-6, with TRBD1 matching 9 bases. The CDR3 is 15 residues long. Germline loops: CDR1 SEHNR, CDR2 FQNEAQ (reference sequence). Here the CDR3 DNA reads TGTACCAGCAGCCTAGGGGACAGGGCGACTGAAGCTTTCCACTTT. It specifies CTSSLGDRATEAFHF.

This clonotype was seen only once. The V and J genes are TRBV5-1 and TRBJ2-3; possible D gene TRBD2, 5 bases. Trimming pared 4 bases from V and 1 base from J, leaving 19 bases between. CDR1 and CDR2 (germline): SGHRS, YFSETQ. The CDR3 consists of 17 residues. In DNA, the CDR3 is TGCGCCAGCAGCGCCCCTTGGGGAGTGGCAGGCACAGATACGCAGTATTTT. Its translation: CASSAPWGVAGTDTQYF.

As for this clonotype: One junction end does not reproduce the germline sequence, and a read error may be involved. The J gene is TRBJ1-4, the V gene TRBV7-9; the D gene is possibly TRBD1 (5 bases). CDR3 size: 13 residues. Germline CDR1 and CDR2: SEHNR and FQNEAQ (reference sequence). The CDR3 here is CASSLDQGQETLF. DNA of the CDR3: TGTGCCAGCAGCTTAGACCAGGGCCAAGAGACCCTTTTC.

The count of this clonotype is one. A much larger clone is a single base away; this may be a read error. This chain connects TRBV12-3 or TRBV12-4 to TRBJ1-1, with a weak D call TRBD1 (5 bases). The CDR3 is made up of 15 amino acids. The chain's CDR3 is CASSRGDLMNTEAFF. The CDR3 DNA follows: TGTGCTAGTAGCAGAGGGGATCTCATGAACACTGAAGCTTTCTTT.

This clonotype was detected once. This CDR3 reads CASSLQQGAEAFF. The CDR3 nucleotides read TGTGCCAGCAGCTTACAACAGGGCGCTGAAGCTTTCTTT. The gene calls are TRBV7-9 and TRBJ1-1, with a possible D match to TRBD1 (6 bases). The CDR3 consists of 13 residues. Between the trimmed V and J ends, which lost 2 bases and 6 bases, there was a span of 10 bases. CDR1 and CDR2 from the germline V gene are SEHNR and FQNEAQ (reference sequence).

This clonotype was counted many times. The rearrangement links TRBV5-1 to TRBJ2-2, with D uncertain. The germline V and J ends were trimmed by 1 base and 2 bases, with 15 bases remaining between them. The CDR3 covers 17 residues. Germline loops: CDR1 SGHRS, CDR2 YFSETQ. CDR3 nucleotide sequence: TGCGCCAGCAGCTTGTTAGGCAGCCCTTTAAACACCGGGGAGCTGTTTTTT. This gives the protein CASSLLGSPLNTGELFF.

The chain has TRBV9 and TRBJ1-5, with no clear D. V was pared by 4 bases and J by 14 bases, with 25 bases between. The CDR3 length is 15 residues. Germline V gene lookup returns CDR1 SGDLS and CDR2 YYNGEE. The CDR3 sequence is CASSTGGSSNHDEHF. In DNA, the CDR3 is TGTGCCAGCAGCACGGGTGGATCAAGCAATCATGACGAGCATTTT.